The present entry profiles one TCR beta chain with its context. This clone showed up just once. Its specific antigen is unknown. No base-level quality is on record; no much larger clone is a single base apart. This record belongs to a study of blood T cell repertoires in COVID-19 (dated by TCRdb to 2018 to 2020). A note on the overall study: The collaborator samples originated in the United States, Italy and Spain and spanned the acute and convalescent phases of COVID-19. The prospective study material was composed of cDNA or gDNA derived from T cells, B-cell-depleted T cells, or PBMCs. The dataset comprised deeply sampled blood TCRbeta repertoires from subjects exposed to, actively infected with, or recovered from COVID-19. The repertoires were released in a freely available public database intended as a resource for research on the immune response to SARS-CoV-2. The samples were drawn from the first 160 participants of the ongoing ImmuneRACE study and from 950 to 1,500 subjects provided by 6 global collaborators. The sample metadata nearly always contained a de-identified subject ID, COVID-19 status, age in years and sex. HLA class I and class II types, where available, came from metadata supplied by the sample provider rather than from assay-based typing.

Broader findings and caveats from the paper: The quantity of clinical and demographic metadata differed by source and by participant and was supplied without curation.

One collaborating source in Seattle enrolled patients during active infection and followed them longitudinally through the course of disease. The collaborating institutions used their own protocols to collect whole blood in K2EDTA tubes. Collaborator samples were shipped for TCRbeta analysis as frozen whole blood, isolated PBMCs, or DNA extracted from either sample type. Reading the germline V gene (reference sequence) gives CDR1 SGHNT and CDR2 YYREEE. The CDR3 numbers 15 residues from cysteine through phenylalanine. Left in the record is the CDR3 DNA by itself, 45 bases read in frame from the first base. Deletion took 4 bases off V and 3 bases off J, with a span of 15 bases between the germline ends. TCRbeta CDR3 regions were amplified from genomic DNA using the immunoSEQ Assay, a bias-controlled multiplex PCR. On the study's bioinformatics: Within the assay, amplification of reference gene primers was used to estimate how many nucleated cells each sample contained. Sequence reads were collapsed and filtered to measure the absolute abundance of every unique TCRbeta CDR3 rearrangement. For each sample, productive Simpson clonality was calculated by taking the square root of Simpson's diversity index across productive rearrangements. TCRdb limited this immuneACCESS table to in-frame rearrangements with V and J called. A share of clones is missing; checked studies link under half to unresolved V genes, and the rest is unexplained. The V and J calls and the clone size are those of that table, but D and trimming were determined from the DNA. The sample yields a few hundred thousand clones; 75% to 90% were counted once. Jointly, the top ten make up roughly 7.2% of the sample.

This sequence was found in a woman in her sixties with COVID-19, enrolled during active disease. Recombination joined TRBV5-4 with TRBJ2-3; the D gene identity is not certain. The sample was peripheral blood. The DNA sequence follows: TGTGCCAGCAGCCCTTCTACTTTACGGACAGATACGCAGTATTTT. Translated, it gives CASSPSTLRTDTQYF.